This T cell receptor beta chain was recorded in a study of blood T cell repertoires in COVID-19. Turning to the study itself: Sites in the United States, Italy and Spain provided acute and convalescent COVID-19 samples.

With 1 base removed from V and 8 bases from J, the gap between germline ends came to 17 bases. The CDR3 runs to 14 residues. Germline V lookup: CDR1 SQVTM, CDR2 ANQGSEA. Seattle cases were enrolled at active infection and followed longitudinally. The data were produced by immunoSEQ multiplex PCR, yet TCRdb's version contains in-frame clones alone and is incomplete. In the table there are around 300,000 clones, more than 70% of which are singletons. This chain uses TRBV29-1 with TRBJ1-1; D may be TRBD1 (6 bases). This receptor was obtained from a woman in her twenties or thirties with COVID-19, enrolled during active disease. Sequencing used peripheral blood. The CDR3 here is CSVEAFGTGLEAFF. As DNA, the CDR3 is TGCAGCGTTGAAGCGTTCGGAACAGGGCTAGAAGCTTTCTTT.